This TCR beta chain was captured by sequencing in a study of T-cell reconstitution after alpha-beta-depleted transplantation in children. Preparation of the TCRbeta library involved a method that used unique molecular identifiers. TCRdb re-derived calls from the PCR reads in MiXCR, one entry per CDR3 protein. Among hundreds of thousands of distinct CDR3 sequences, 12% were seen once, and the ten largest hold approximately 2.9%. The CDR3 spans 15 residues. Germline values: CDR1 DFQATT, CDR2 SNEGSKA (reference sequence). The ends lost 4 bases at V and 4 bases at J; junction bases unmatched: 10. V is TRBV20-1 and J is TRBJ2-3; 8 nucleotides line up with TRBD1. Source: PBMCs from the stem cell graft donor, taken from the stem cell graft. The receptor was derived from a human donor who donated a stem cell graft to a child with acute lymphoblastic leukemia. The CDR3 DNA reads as TGCAGTGCTATCGCAGGGGGCTATAGAGCAGATACGCAGTATTTT. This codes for CSAIAGGYRADTQYF.